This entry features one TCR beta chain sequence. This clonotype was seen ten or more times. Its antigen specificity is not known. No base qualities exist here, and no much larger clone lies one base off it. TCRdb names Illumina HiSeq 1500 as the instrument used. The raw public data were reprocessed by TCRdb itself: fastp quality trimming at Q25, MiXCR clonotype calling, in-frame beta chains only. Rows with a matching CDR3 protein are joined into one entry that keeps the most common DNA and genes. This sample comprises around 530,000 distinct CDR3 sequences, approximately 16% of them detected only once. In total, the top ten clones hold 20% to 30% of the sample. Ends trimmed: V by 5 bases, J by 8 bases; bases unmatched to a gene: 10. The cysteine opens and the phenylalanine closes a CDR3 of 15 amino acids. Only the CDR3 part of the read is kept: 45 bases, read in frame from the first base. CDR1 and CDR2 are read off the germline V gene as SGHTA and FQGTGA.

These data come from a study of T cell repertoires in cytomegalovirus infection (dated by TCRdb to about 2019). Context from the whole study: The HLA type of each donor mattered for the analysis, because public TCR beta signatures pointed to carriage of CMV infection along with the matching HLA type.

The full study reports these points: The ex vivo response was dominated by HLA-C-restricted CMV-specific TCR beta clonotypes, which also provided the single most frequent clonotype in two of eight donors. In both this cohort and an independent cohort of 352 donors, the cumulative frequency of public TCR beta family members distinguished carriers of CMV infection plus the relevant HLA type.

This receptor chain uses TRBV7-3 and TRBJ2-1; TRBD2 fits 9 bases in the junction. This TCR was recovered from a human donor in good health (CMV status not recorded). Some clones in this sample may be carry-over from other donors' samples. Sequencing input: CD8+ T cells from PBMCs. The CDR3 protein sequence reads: CASSRTLAGTDEQFF. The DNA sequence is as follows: TGTGCCAGCAGCCGAACTCTAGCGGGGACCGATGAGCAGTTCTTC.